This T cell receptor beta chain emerged from a study of shared clonotypes between healthy human individuals. Study-level findings and limits: Sample collection involved blood only; tissue repertoires are likely different. Generation probabilities of non-shared clonotypes were lower (relative to those shared by all four donors).

The CDR3 is made up of 14 amino acids. The germline V gene encodes CDR1 SGHNT and CDR2 YYREEE (reference sequence). Trimming removed 4 bases from V and 5 bases from J, with 14 bases in between. TCRdb keeps only in-frame clones here, not all; method: immunoSEQ multiplex PCR. The sample has approximately 2,000,000 clones, 85% to 95% seen once; the top ten hold around 0.38%. For this clone: Its cognate antigen is unknown.

The sequencing sample was made of naive CD4+ T cells from PBMCs. Stated subset: CD45RA+ positively selected. The source is a young man in good health. Some clones in this sample may be carry-over from other donors' samples. The chain recombines TRBV5-4 with TRBJ2-3, with D possibly matching TRBD1 (5 bases). CDR3 sequence (DNA): TGTGCCAGCAGCCCGGCAGGGTTCGGAGATACGCAGTATTTT. Protein product: CASSPAGFGDTQYF.